This is a list of T cell receptor beta chains from one sample in a study of CD8 T cells in Susac syndrome. One entry per CDR3 protein results from TCRdb running MiXCR on the immunoSEQ multiplex PCR reads. The sample includes a few hundred thousand distinct CDR3 sequences, 95% of them seen just once. Sequencing was performed on CD4+ T cells from PBMCs. The receptor set was obtained from a human donor with multiple sclerosis. CDR3s include the opening cysteine and the closing phenylalanine or tryptophan. A D gene is named only where the DNA matches it firmly. Rows give clone size only sometimes, using once, few, many, or a class for an expanded clone.

D: -; J: TRBJ2-5; size: -; V: TRBV30; DNA: TGTGCCTGGAGTGTAGGGGCGGTTGTGGAGACCCAGTACTTC; CDR3: CAWSVGAVVETQYF
D: TRBD1; J: TRBJ2-7; size: -; V: TRBV5-1; DNA: TGCGCCAGCAGCTCTAACAGGGGTTTATTGGGCTACGAGCAGTACTTC; CDR3: CASSSNRGLLGYEQYF
D: -; J: TRBJ2-4; size: -; V: TRBV7-9; DNA: TGTGCCAGCAGCTTTTCTGGGACACCCCAGAAAAAAAACATTCAGTACTTC; CDR3: CASSFSGTPQKKNIQYF
D: TRBD1; J: TRBJ1-5; size: -; V: TRBV27; DNA: TGTGCCAGCAGTTCCAGGGGGCGGGATCAGCCCCAGCATTTT; CDR3: CASSSRGRDQPQHF
D: TRBD1; J: TRBJ1-1; size: -; V: TRBV27; DNA: TGTGCCAGCAGTTTATTCCAGGGGGTTGAAGCTTTCTTT; CDR3: CASSLFQGVEAFF
D: TRBD2; J: TRBJ2-1; size: -; V: TRBV2; DNA: TGTGCCAGCAGTGAGGCGGGAGGGGACAATGAGCAGTTCTTC; CDR3: CASSEAGGDNEQFF
D: TRBD1; J: TRBJ1-1; size: once; V: TRBV30; DNA: TGTGCCTGGAGGAGGACAGGGGGTCTGAACACTGAAGCTTTCTTT; CDR3: CAWRRTGGLNTEAFF
D: -; J: TRBJ2-1; size: -; V: TRBV6-5; DNA: TGTGCCAGCAGTTACGACAATGAGCAGTTCTTC; CDR3: CASSYDNEQFF
D: -; J: TRBJ2-1; size: -; V: TRBV27; DNA: TGTGCCAGCACCCGGACACAGTCCTACAATGAGCAGTTCTTC; CDR3: CASTRTQSYNEQFF
D: -; J: TRBJ2-7; size: once; V: TRBV30; DNA: TGTGCCTGGAGCGCGACTGGGTGGTACGAGCAGTACTTC; CDR3: CAWSATGWYEQYF
D: TRBD2; J: TRBJ2-5; size: -; V: TRBV20-1; DNA: TGCAGTGCTAGTTGGTATGGACTAGCGGGAATAGAGACCCAGTACTTC; CDR3: CSASWYGLAGIETQYF
D: TRBD2; J: TRBJ2-7; size: -; V: TRBV29-1; DNA: TGCAGCGTTGTTCGGTTTTGGGGCGGGAGCGACTACGAGCAGTACTTC; CDR3: CSVVRFWGGSDYEQYF
D: -; J: TRBJ1-5; size: -; V: TRBV20-1; DNA: TGCAGTGCTAGTAGTCTTAGCAATCAGCCCCAGCATTTT; CDR3: CSASSLSNQPQHF
D: TRBD2; J: TRBJ2-3; size: -; V: TRBV6-2/TRBV6-3; DNA: TGTGCCAGCCAAGAATTGGGACTAGCAGATACGCAGTATTTT; CDR3: CASQELGLADTQYF
D: -; J: TRBJ2-1; size: -; V: TRBV20-1; DNA: TGCAGTGCTCGTGGAAACTACAATGAGCAGTTCTTC; CDR3: CSARGNYNEQFF
D: -; J: TRBJ2-7; size: few; V: TRBV27; DNA: TGTGCCAGTTCCTTGTGGGGGTACGAGCAGTACTTC; CDR3: CASSLWGYEQYF
D: -; J: TRBJ2-2; size: -; V: TRBV20-1; DNA: TGCAGTGCTAGAGATGTGGGAAGCGGGGAGCTGTTTTTT; CDR3: CSARDVGSGELFF
D: -; J: TRBJ2-1; size: -; V: TRBV12-3/TRBV12-4; DNA: TGTGCCAGCAGTTTACGCAGCGGAACCTACAATGAGCAGTTCTTC; CDR3: CASSLRSGTYNEQFF
D: TRBD2; J: TRBJ2-5; size: -; V: TRBV20-1; DNA: TGCAGTGCTAGACCTAGCGGCCACCAAGAGACCCAGTACTTC; CDR3: CSARPSGHQETQYF
D: -; J: TRBJ2-3; size: -; V: TRBV7-2; DNA: TGTGCCAGCAGCTTAGCGCGCACAGATACGCAGTATTTT; CDR3: CASSLARTDTQYF
D: -; J: TRBJ2-3; size: -; V: TRBV5-6; DNA: TGTGCCAGCAGCTTGGTTAGGACGGTCACAGATACGCAGTATTTT; CDR3: CASSLVRTVTDTQYF
D: -; J: TRBJ2-1; size: -; V: TRBV12-3/TRBV12-4; DNA: TGTGCCAGCAGACCGGACGGGGCCTACAATGAGCAGTTCTTC; CDR3: CASRPDGAYNEQFF
D: -; J: TRBJ2-7; size: -; V: TRBV11-2; DNA: TGTGCCAGCAGCTTCGCGGCTAGCGCCTACGAGCAGTACTTC; CDR3: CASSFAASAYEQYF
D: TRBD2; J: TRBJ2-7; size: -; V: TRBV7-9; DNA: TGTGCCAGCAGCACAACCGGGACTAGCTTCACCTACGAGCAGTACTTC; CDR3: CASSTTGTSFTYEQYF
D: TRBD2; J: TRBJ2-3; size: -; V: TRBV20-1; DNA: TGCAGTGCCAATAGCCGACTAGCGGGGGGCACAGATACGCAGTATTTT; CDR3: CSANSRLAGGTDTQYF
D: -; J: TRBJ2-7; size: -; V: TRBV2; DNA: TGTGCCAGCAGTGAAGATATAAGGAGTGGCTACGAGCAGTACTTC; CDR3: CASSEDIRSGYEQYF
D: -; J: TRBJ2-7; size: -; V: TRBV6-1; DNA: TGTGCCAGCAGTGAAGCGCTTTGGACGTCCTACGAGCAGTACTTC; CDR3: CASSEALWTSYEQYF
D: -; J: TRBJ2-3; size: -; V: TRBV21-1; DNA: TGTGCCAGAGCGCCACAATCCGATACGCAGTATTTT; CDR3: CARAPQSDTQYF
D: -; J: TRBJ1-1; size: -; V: TRBV20-1; DNA: TGCAGTGCTAGAGAAGGCCGGGGCCCGAACACTGAAGCTTTCTTT; CDR3: CSAREGRGPNTEAFF
D: -; J: TRBJ2-7; size: -; V: TRBV7-9; DNA: TGTGCCAGCAGCGAAGACGCGTTACTGCGGTCCGAGCAGTACTTC; CDR3: CASSEDALLRSEQYF
D: -; J: TRBJ2-1; size: -; V: TRBV30; DNA: TGTGCCTGGAGAGGGGTTAGCTCCTACAATGAGCAGTTCTTC; CDR3: CAWRGVSSYNEQFF
D: -; J: TRBJ1-3; size: -; V: TRBV11-2; DNA: TGTGCCAGCAGCCCCCACGGGTTGTCTGGAAACACCATATATTTT; CDR3: CASSPHGLSGNTIYF
D: -; J: TRBJ1-1; size: -; V: TRBV6-6; DNA: TGTGCCAGCAGTTACACCTCGGTAAACACTGAAGCTTTCTTT; CDR3: CASSYTSVNTEAFF
D: TRBD1; J: TRBJ2-1; size: -; V: TRBV20-1; DNA: TGCAGTGCTAGTCCCAGGGGGTGGAGAAACAATGAGCAGTTCTTC; CDR3: CSASPRGWRNNEQFF
D: -; J: TRBJ2-7; size: -; V: TRBV30; DNA: TGTGCCTGGAGTGTAGGCAGGGTTCATCCCTACGAGCAGTACTTC; CDR3: CAWSVGRVHPYEQYF
D: -; J: TRBJ2-7; size: -; V: TRBV29-1; DNA: -; CDR3: CSVEWASGSIKYF
D: -; J: TRBJ2-7; size: -; V: TRBV20-1; DNA: TGCAGTACCGGAAGGGGGGCGCAAGTTTACGAGCAGTACTTC; CDR3: CSTGRGAQVYEQYF
D: -; J: TRBJ2-3; size: -; V: TRBV4-2; DNA: TGTGCCAGCAGCCAACGCTCAACCAAGAACACAGATACGCAGTATTTT; CDR3: CASSQRSTKNTDTQYF
D: -; J: TRBJ2-1; size: -; V: TRBV5-6; DNA: TGTGCCAGCAGCTTTAGGGGGGGCCGATTATACAATGAGCAGTTCTTC; CDR3: CASSFRGGRLYNEQFF
D: -; J: TRBJ2-7; size: -; V: TRBV2; DNA: TGTGCCAGCAACCAAAGGAGCGGCTCCTACGAGCAGTACTTC; CDR3: CASNQRSGSYEQYF
D: TRBD1; J: TRBJ1-1; size: -; V: TRBV5-1; DNA: TGCGCCAGCAGCTCACAGGGACAGGGATCTTTGAACACTGAAGCTTTCTTT; CDR3: CASSSQGQGSLNTEAFF
D: TRBD1; J: TRBJ1-6; size: -; V: TRBV3-1; DNA: TGTGCCAGCAGTCCGTGGACAGGGGGTACTGAGGCTTCACCCCTCCACTTT; CDR3: CASSPWTGGTEASPLHF
D: -; J: TRBJ1-1; size: -; V: TRBV2; DNA: TGTGCCAGCAGTAAAACCGGGAAGAACACTGAAGCTTTCTTT; CDR3: CASSKTGKNTEAFF
D: -; J: TRBJ1-1; size: -; V: TRBV20-1; DNA: TGCAGTGCTAGAGATCAAAAGGGGAACACTGAAGCTTTCTTT; CDR3: CSARDQKGNTEAFF
D: -; J: TRBJ2-7; size: -; V: TRBV27; DNA: TGTGCCAGCAGTTCGGTGGACGGCTACGAGCAGTACTTC; CDR3: CASSSVDGYEQYF
D: TRBD1; J: TRBJ2-5; size: -; V: TRBV7-9; DNA: TGTGCCAGCAGTTTTAAGACAGGGAATGTTCGAGAGACCCAGTACTTC; CDR3: CASSFKTGNVRETQYF
D: -; J: TRBJ2-1; size: -; V: TRBV28; DNA: TGTGCCAGCATCTTAACGAGCCGGGGCGGGAATGAGCAGTTCTTC; CDR3: CASILTSRGGNEQFF
D: -; J: TRBJ1-5; size: -; V: TRBV20-1; DNA: TGCAGTGCTTTTCCACAGGGATATAGCAATCAGCCCCAGCATTTT; CDR3: CSAFPQGYSNQPQHF
D: TRBD2; J: TRBJ2-7; size: -; V: TRBV20-1; DNA: TGCAGTGCTGGACTAGCGGGATACTACGAGCAGTACTTC; CDR3: CSAGLAGYYEQYF
D: TRBD2; J: TRBJ2-7; size: -; V: TRBV6-5; DNA: TGTGCCAGCAAGACGGGACTAGCTTCCCACGAGCAGTACTTC; CDR3: CASKTGLASHEQYF
D: TRBD2; J: TRBJ2-1; size: -; V: TRBV14; DNA: TGTGCCAGCAGCCAAGCGGGGGGGCGCTGGGGTGAGCAGTTCTTC; CDR3: CASSQAGGRWGEQFF
D: TRBD2; J: TRBJ2-5; size: -; V: TRBV20-1; DNA: TGCAGTGCGCCACCGGGACTAGCCCGCCAAGAGACCCAGTACTTC; CDR3: CSAPPGLARQETQYF
D: -; J: TRBJ2-5; size: few; V: TRBV7-9; DNA: TGTGCCAGCAGCTTAGCGGGTCCGGAGACCCAGTACTTC; CDR3: CASSLAGPETQYF
D: -; J: TRBJ2-2; size: -; V: TRBV30; DNA: TGTGCCTGGAGTGTACGGGCAGCCACCGGGGAGCTGTTTTTT; CDR3: CAWSVRAATGELFF
D: TRBD1; J: TRBJ2-1; size: -; V: TRBV27; DNA: TGTGCCAGCAGTACGACAGGGGATGAGCAGTTCTTC; CDR3: CASSTTGDEQFF